The rows below give T cell receptor beta chains drawn from one sample of a study of T cell responses to AZD1222 COVID-19 vaccine. Generated by immunoSEQ multiplex PCR, the TCRdb table keeps only in-frame clones and is missing some. The sample records 60,000 to 80,000 clones, approximately 85% being singletons. Material: peripheral blood, obtained on day 0 of AZD1222 vaccination. Receptors were obtained from an adult in good health. The CDR3 runs from the conserved cysteine through the conserved F or W. A D gene is named only where the DNA matches it firmly. Clone size is not always given. Where it is, it says once, few, many or a class for expanded clones.

-,TRBJ2-7,TRBV28,-,TGTGCCAGCAGTTTATGGACAGGCCCCTACGAGCAGTACTTC,CASSLWTGPYEQYF
-,TRBJ2-4,TRBV5-1,-,TGCGCCAGCAGCCCCCAAGGGGACATTCAGTACTTC,CASSPQGDIQYF
-,TRBJ1-3,TRBV5-1,-,TGCGCCAGCAGCCCTTCTAGTGGAAACACCATATATTTT,CASSPSSGNTIYF
-,TRBJ2-7,TRBV5-5,-,TGTGCCAGCAGCTTGGGCACCACCTACGAGCAGTACTTC,CASSLGTTYEQYF
-,TRBJ2-5,TRBV7-9,-,TGTGCCAGCAGCTTTTCCACTCAGTCCGGGCCGACCCGGGGAGAGACCCAGTACTTC,CASSFSTQSGPTRGETQYF
TRBD1,TRBJ2-7,TRBV7-3,-,TGTGCCAGCAGCTTTTCCGGGACAGGGGCCTCCTCTGGCGAGCAGTACTTC,CASSFSGTGASSGEQYF
-,TRBJ1-2,TRBV12-5,-,TGTGCTAGTGGTTTGTGGAACCTTGGACAAGGCTACACCTTC,CASGLWNLGQGYTF
TRBD1,TRBJ1-6,TRBV11-2,-,TGTGCCAGCAGCTTCCTACAGGGGGCGGGTGGTTCACCCCTCCACTTT,CASSFLQGAGGSPLHF
-,TRBJ2-7,TRBV7-3,-,TGTGCCAGCAGCCCGGGACACTCCTCCTACGAGCAGTACTTC,CASSPGHSSYEQYF
-,TRBJ2-7,TRBV6-6,-,TGTGCCAGCAGTCCGGACAACCCCTACGAGCAGTACTTC,CASSPDNPYEQYF
TRBD1,TRBJ2-7,TRBV3-1/TRBV3-2,-,TGTGCCAGCAGCCAGGGGACAGGGGGCAACTACGAGCAGTACTTC,CASSQGTGGNYEQYF
-,TRBJ2-5,TRBV11-2,-,TGTGCCAGCAGCTTAGCGGTCCGGGGTCGCCAAGAGACCCAGTACTTC,CASSLAVRGRQETQYF
-,TRBJ2-2,TRBV21-1,-,TGTGCCAGCAGCACTACAGGGGAGTGGGAGACCGGGGAGCTGTTTTTT,CASSTTGEWETGELFF
-,TRBJ1-1,TRBV12-5,-,TGTGCTAGTGTCTCAGGGACAAAGAACACTGAAGCTTTCTTT,CASVSGTKNTEAFF
TRBD1,TRBJ1-2,TRBV29-1,-,TGCAGCGTCGAGAACCCACAGGGGACCGTCTATGGCTACACCTTC,CSVENPQGTVYGYTF
-,TRBJ2-3,TRBV7-2,-,TGTGCCAGCAGCCCCCAGGGGGGGGTCACAGATACGCAGTATTTT,CASSPQGGVTDTQYF
-,TRBJ1-4,TRBV19,-,TGTGCCAGTAGTATAGCGTCCACCGGGGAAAAACTGTTTTTT,CASSIASTGEKLFF
-,TRBJ1-6,TRBV6-5,-,TGTGCCAGCAGCCCGAGCTCCTATAATTCACCCCTCCACTTT,CASSPSSYNSPLHF
-,TRBJ1-2,TRBV19,-,TGTGCCAGTAGTGTTACAGGGAAGACTAACTATGGCTACACCTTC,CASSVTGKTNYGYTF
TRBD1,TRBJ1-3,TRBV19,-,TGTGCCAGTAGTTCCAGAAGCCAGGGGGCTGGAAACACCATATATTTT,CASSSRSQGAGNTIYF
TRBD2,TRBJ2-7,TRBV5-1,-,TGCGCCAGCAGCTTGGAGGGTAGCGGGGGGGCCGACGAGCAGTACTTC,CASSLEGSGGADEQYF
-,TRBJ2-1,TRBV24-1,few,TGTGCCACCAGTGACTCGGTCTTAGGACGCTCGACTAATGAGCAGTTCTTC,CATSDSVLGRSTNEQFF
-,TRBJ2-1,TRBV9,-,TGTGCCAGCAGCGTTACAGTATACAATGAGCAGTTCTTC,CASSVTVYNEQFF
TRBD1,TRBJ2-3,TRBV5-1,-,TGCGCCAGCAGCCCCGGACAGGGGGCAGATACGCAGTATTTT,CASSPGQGADTQYF
-,TRBJ2-3,TRBV9,few,TGTGCCAGCAGGTCGGGCGTAGATACGCAGTATTTT,CASRSGVDTQYF